Sequencing of this T cell receptor (beta chain) was carried out in a study of T-cell memory formation after mild COVID-19. TCRdb ran MiXCR on the 5' RACE reads and lists one entry per CDR3 protein. The sample holds about 470,000 distinct CDR3 sequences; around a quarter are singletons and the top ten take roughly an eighth. The sequence was collected from an adult woman who had mild COVID-19 (a few samples of this study predate the infection). Cell type and time point are not known. Sample: PBMCs or a T cell subset sorted from them (not recorded which).

The CDR3 spells CASSSGLQSSYEQYF. Written as DNA, the CDR3 is TGTGCCAGCTCATCGGGACTCCAGAGCTCCTACGAGCAGTACTTC. The chain joins TRBV18 to TRBJ2-7, with D possibly TRBD2 on 6 matching bases. Between the trimmed V and J ends, which lost 5 bases and 0 bases, there was a span of 14 bases. This CDR3 is 15 amino acids long. Germline assignment: CDR1 KGHSH and CDR2 LQKENI.